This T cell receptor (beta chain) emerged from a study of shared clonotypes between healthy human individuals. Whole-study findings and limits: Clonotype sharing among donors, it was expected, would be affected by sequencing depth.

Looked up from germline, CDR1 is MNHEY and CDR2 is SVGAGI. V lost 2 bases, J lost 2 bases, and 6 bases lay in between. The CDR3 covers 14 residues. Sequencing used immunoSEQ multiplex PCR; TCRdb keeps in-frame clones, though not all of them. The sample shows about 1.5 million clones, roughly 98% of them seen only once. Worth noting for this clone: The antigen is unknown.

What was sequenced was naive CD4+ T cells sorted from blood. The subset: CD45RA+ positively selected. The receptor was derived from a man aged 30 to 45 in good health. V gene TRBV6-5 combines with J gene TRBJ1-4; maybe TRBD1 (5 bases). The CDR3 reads CASSYRGTNEKLFF. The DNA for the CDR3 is TGTGCCAGCAGTTACCGGGGGACTAATGAAAAACTGTTTTTT.